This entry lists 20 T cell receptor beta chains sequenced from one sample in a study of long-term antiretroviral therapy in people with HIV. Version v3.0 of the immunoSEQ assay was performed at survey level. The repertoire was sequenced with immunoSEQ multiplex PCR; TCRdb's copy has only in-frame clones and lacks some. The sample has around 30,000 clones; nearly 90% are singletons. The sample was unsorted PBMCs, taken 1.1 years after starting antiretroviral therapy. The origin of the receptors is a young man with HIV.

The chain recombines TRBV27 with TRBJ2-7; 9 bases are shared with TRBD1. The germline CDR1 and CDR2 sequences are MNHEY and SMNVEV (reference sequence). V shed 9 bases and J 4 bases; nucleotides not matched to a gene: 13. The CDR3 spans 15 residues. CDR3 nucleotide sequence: TGTGCCAGTAGCATTGGGGGGGACAGGGCATACGAGCAGTACTTC. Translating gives CASSIGGDRAYEQYF.

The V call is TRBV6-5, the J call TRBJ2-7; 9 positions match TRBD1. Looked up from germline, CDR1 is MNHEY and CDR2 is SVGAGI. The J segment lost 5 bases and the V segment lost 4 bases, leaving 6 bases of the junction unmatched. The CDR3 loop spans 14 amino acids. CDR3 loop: CASSCHRGRHEQYF. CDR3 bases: TGTGCCAGCAGTTGCCACAGGGGGCGCCACGAGCAGTACTTC.

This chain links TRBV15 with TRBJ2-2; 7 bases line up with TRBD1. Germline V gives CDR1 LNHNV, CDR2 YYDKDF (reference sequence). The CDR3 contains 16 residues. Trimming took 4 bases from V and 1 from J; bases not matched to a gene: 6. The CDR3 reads CATSTLQGKNTGELFF. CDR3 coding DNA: TGTGCCACCAGCACCTTACAGGGGAAGAACACCGGGGAGCTGTTTTTT.

The CDR3 loop reads CASSHYSQETQYF. For the CDR3, the DNA is TGTGCCAGCAGTCACTACAGCCAAGAGACCCAGTACTTC. The rearrangement uses TRBV6-6 and TRBJ2-5; no reliable D call. The length of the CDR3 is 13 residues. Between the trimmed V and J ends, which lost 5 bases and 1 base, there was a span of 8 bases. Per the germline V gene, CDR1 is MNHNY and CDR2 is SVGAGI (reference sequence).

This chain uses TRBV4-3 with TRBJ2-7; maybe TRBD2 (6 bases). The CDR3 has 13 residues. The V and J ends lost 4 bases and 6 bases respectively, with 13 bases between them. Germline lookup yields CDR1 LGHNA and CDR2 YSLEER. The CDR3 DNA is TGCGCCAGCAGCCCAAGACTAGTGAGCGAGCAGTACTTC. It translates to CASSPRLVSEQYF.

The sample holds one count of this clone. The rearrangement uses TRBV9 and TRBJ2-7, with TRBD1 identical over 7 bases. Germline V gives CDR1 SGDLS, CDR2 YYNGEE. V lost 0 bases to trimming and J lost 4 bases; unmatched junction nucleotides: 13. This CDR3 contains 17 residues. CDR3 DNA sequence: TGTGCCAGCAGCGTAGCAGGGGGATTTTGGGGGATATACGAGCAGTACTTC. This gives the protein CASSVAGGFWGIYEQYF.

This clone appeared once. Here the CDR3 reads CASSMGAKNIQYF. CDR3 sequence (DNA): TGTGCCAGTAGTATGGGGGCCAAAAACATTCAGTACTTC. The gene calls are TRBV19 and TRBJ2-4; D not resolved. This CDR3 region has 13 residues. Germline V gene sequence: CDR1 LNHDA, CDR2 SQIVND (reference sequence). Trimming pared 3 bases from V and 1 base from J, leaving 4 bases between.

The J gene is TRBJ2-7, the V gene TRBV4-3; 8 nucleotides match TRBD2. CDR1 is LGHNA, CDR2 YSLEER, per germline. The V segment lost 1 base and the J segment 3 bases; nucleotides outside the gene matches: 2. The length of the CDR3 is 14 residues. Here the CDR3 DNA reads TGCGCCAGCAGCCAAGGACTAGCGCGCTACGAGCAGTACTTC. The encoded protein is CASSQGLARYEQYF.

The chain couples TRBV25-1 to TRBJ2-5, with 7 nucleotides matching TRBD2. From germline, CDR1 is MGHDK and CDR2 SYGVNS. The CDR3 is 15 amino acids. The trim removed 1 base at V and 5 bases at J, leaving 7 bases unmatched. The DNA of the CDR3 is TGTGCCAGCAGTGAATGGACGGGGGGAGGGGAGACCCAGTACTTC. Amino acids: CASSEWTGGGETQYF. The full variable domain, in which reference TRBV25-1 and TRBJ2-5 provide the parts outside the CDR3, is EADIYQTPRYLVIGTGKKITLECSQTMGHDKMYWYQQDPGMELHLIHYSYGVNSTEKGDLSSESTVSRIRTEHFPLTLESARPSHTSQYLCASSEWTGGGETQYFGPGTRLLVL.

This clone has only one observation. The CDR3 DNA is TGTGCCAGCAGTGACTCGGTGAGCTCCTACAATGAGCAGTTCTTC. Protein sequence: CASSDSVSSYNEQFF. The chain joins TRBV6-4 to TRBJ2-1; no clear D. The CDR3 is 15 residues long. Germline V gene data show CDR1 as MRHNA and CDR2 as SNTAGT. V was trimmed by 0 bases and J by 0 bases, leaving 6 bases between them.

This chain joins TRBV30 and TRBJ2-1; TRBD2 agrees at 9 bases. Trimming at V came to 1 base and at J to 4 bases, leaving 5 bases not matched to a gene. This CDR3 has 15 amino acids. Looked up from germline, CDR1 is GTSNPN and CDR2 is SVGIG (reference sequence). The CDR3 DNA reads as TGTGCCTGGAGTGAGGGAGCGGGGGGATACAATGAGCAGTTCTTC. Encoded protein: CAWSEGAGGYNEQFF.

The CDR3 DNA reads TGTGCCAGCAGCTTGGCCCCGACGGAGGTGGCCCAGCATTTT. This codes for CASSLAPTEVAQHF. This rearrangement joins TRBV5-6 to TRBJ1-5; no clear D. CDR3 length equals 14 residues. CDR1 and CDR2 (germline): SGHDT, YYEEEE. Deletions cut 0 bases from V and 11 bases from J, with 15 bases between.

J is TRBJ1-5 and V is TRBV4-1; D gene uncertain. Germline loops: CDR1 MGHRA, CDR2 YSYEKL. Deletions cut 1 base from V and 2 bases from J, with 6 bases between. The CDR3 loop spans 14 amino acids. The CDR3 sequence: CASSQGYGNQPQHF. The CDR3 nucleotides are TGCGCCAGCAGCCAAGGGTATGGCAATCAGCCCCAGCATTTT.

The CDR3, as DNA: TGTGCCAGCAGCTTAGCGCGGGGCAATGAGCAGTTCTTC. Translation: CASSLARGNEQFF. The chain joins TRBV7-9 to TRBJ2-1, with D perhaps TRBD2 (6 bases). The CDR3 loop spans 13 amino acids. With 0 bases removed from V and 6 bases from J, the gap between germline ends came to 6 bases. CDR1 is SEHNR, CDR2 FQNEAQ, per germline (reference sequence).

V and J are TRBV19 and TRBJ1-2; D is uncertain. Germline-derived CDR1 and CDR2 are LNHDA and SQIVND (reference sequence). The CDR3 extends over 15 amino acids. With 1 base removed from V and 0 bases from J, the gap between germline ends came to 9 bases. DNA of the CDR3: TGTGCCAGTAGTATAGGACCCGGAGCTAACTATGGCTACACCTTC. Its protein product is CASSIGPGANYGYTF.

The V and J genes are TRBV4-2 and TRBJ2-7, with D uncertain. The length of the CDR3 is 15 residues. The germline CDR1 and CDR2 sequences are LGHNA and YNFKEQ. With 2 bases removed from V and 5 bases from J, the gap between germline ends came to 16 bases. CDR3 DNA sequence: TGTGCCAGCAGCCAAAAGTGGGGTTCCTGGAACGAGCAGTACTTC. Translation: CASSQKWGSWNEQYF.

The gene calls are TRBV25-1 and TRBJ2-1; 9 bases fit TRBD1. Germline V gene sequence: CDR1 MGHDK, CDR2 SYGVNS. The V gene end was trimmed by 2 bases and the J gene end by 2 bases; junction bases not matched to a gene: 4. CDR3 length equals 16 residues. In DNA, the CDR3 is TGTGCCAGCAGTGAAACGGGACAGGGTCCCTACAATGAGCAGTTCTTC. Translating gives CASSETGQGPYNEQFF.

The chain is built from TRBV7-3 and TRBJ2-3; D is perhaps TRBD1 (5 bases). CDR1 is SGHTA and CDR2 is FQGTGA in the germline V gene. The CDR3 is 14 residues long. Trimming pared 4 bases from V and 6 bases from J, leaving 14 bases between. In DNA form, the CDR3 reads TGTGCCAGCAGCTCTAATCAGGGTGGGGATACGCAGTATTTT. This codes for CASSSNQGGDTQYF.

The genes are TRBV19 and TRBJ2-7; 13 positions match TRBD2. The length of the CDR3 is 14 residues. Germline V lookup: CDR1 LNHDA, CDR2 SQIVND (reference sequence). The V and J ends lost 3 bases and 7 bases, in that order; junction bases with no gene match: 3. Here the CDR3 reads CASSMGLAGREQYF. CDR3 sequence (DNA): TGTGCCAGTAGTATGGGACTAGCGGGACGTGAGCAGTACTTC.

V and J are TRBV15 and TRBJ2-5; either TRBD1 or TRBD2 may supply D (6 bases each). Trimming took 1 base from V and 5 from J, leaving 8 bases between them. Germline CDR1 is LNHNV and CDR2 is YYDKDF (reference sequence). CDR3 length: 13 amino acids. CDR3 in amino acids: CATSRGGGETQYF. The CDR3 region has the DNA TGTGCCACCAGCAGAGGAGGGGGGGAGACCCAGTACTTC.